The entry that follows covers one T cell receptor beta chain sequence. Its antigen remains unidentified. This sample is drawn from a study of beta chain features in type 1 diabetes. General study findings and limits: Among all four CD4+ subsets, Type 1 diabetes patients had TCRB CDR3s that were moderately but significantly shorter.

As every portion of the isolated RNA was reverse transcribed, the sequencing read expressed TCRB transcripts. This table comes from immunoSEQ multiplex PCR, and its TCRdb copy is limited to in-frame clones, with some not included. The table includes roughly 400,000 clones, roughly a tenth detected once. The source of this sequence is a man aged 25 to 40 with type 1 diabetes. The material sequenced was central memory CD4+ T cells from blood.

CDR3 coding DNA: TGTGCCAGCAGTGGAGGGGAGGCCGGGGAGCTGTTTTTT. This encodes CASSGGEAGELFF. This rearrangement joins TRBV2 to TRBJ2-2; tentatively, D is TRBD2 (6 bases). V was clipped by 4 bases and J by 6 bases, with 9 bases between them. This CDR3 comprises 13 residues. Germline-derived CDR1 and CDR2 are SNHLY and FYNNEI.